The present entry profiles one TCR beta chain with its context. The data derive from a study of shared T cell receptors in the human thymus. This CDR3 region has 16 residues. The germline V gene has CDR1 SGHDN and CDR2 FVKESK. The V and J ends lost 0 bases and 10 bases respectively, with 19 bases between them. Sequencing was performed with immunoSEQ multiplex PCR; in TCRdb, only in-frame clones are kept and a portion is missing. The data hold some 400,000 clones, with just under 95% observed a single time. This sequence joins TRBV14 and TRBJ2-1, with D possibly matching TRBD2 (6 bases). The sample consisted of thymocytes. The receptor's source is a human donor. CDR3: CASSQDGPNPAGEQFF. DNA for the CDR3: TGTGCCAGCAGCCAAGATGGGCCCAACCCCGCGGGAGAGCAGTTCTTC.